Listed here is a single T cell receptor beta chain. Its antigen has not been determined. The input lacks base qualities; no much larger clone sits a single base away. This entry belongs to a study of cytomegalovirus exposure and HLA in healthy donors listed by TCRdb under 2017. Looking at the study overall: An earlier analysis of about 530 of the donors reported around 280 Gb of sequence data and 95 million to 140 million unique TCR beta sequences obtained from some 170 million T cells. An early release covering over 500 HLA-typed donors comprised about 290 gigabases of sequencing data and approximately 80 million unique TCR sequences. Among the roughly 410 genotyped donors, around 81% belonged to the genetic ancestry cluster associated with self-reported Caucasian donors. The aim of the study was to test whether cataloging public T cell receptors could identify signatures of past pathogen exposure. The study used immunosequencing to profile the T cell repertoires of 600 to 850 subjects and linked those repertoires to cytomegalovirus serostatus. A separate validation cohort of over a hundred different subjects was used in addition to the roughly 700-subject first cohort. High-throughput TCR immunosequencing, statistical association of individual TCRs with disease status, and machine learning were combined to predict cytomegalovirus infection status. A later analysis re-analyzed previously published TCR beta repertoires from 660 or so donors and added high-resolution HLA genotyping to study TCR occurrence patterns. Rather than using new phenotypic data, the later analysis identified candidate immune exposures from TCR beta sequences and from how often those sequences occurred across donors. An earlier analysis of a few hundred of the donors applied high-throughput TCR beta sequencing to assess whether each TCR beta V gene segment acted as functional or pseudogenic. Donor age, sex, ethnicity and CMV serostatus were compiled alongside the repertoire data. Genome-wide SNP genotypes for about 55% of the roughly 670 donors were used in a later genetic analysis, which treated that subset as a discovery cohort. Every repertoire in the discovery cohort had been generated on one and the same sequencing platform. HLA typing included class I and class II loci at four-digit resolution. The number of donors typed differed by locus, with about 629-630 for A, B, C, DRB1 and DQB1, over 500 for DQA1, under 610 for DPA1, and approximately 470 for DPB1. Because of strong linkage in the cohort, four to six DR-DQ haplotypes were treated as single units for association and clustering. Across 398 genotyped donors of the cohort, an average of approximately 240,000 unique TCR beta nucleotide sequences per donor were sequenced, and roughly 18% of those sequences were non-productive.

Taken from cysteine to phenylalanine, the CDR3 has 14 residues. CDR3 DNA only is kept here, 42 bases in frame from base 1. The germline V gene (reference sequence) provides CDR1 SGHNT and CDR2 YYREEE. Deletion took 0 bases off V and 8 bases off J, with a span of 12 bases between the germline ends. Library creation used the immunoSEQ multiplex PCR assay. A mixture of 60 forward primers for TCR Vbeta segments and 13 reverse primers for TCR Jbeta segments was used in the multiplex PCR. Amplification of the CDR3 region of rearranged TCR beta genes was performed with a multiplex PCR assay on genomic DNA. On the Illumina HiSeq System, the amplified TCR beta libraries were sequenced as 87-base-pair reads. Processing in the source paper ran as follows. Across the 700 or so repertoires, a later analysis counted approximately 75 million unique TCR beta chains, 9.5 million to 12 million of which were shared by at least two donors. To remove PCR and sequencing errors, raw reads were error-corrected and collapsed into unique sequences using a nearest-neighbor algorithm that merged closely related sequences. To assign V, D and J gene segments, CDR3 sequences were aligned to IMGT reference sequences. Each retained sequence needed at least a six-nucleotide match to both a V gene segment and a J gene segment. Rearrangements were classified as productive when the CDR3 lacked stop codons and remained in frame with V and J, and all other rearrangements were classified as non-productive. Following IMGT convention, CDR3 was defined as the stretch from the second conserved V-encoded cysteine up to the conserved J-encoded phenylalanine. The earlier analysis of a few hundred of the donors excluded sequences that lacked an unambiguous match to a single V gene segment. In an earlier analysis of some 590 of the donors, a V segment was called functional when productive rearrangements were above 56.7%, and segregating when the standard deviation between donors exceeded 5%. To diagnose cytomegalovirus status from the catalog of TCR beta chain sequences, a statistical classification framework was built. A later analysis assigned V and J genes by comparing TCR nucleotide sequences with IMGT/GENE-DB human TR gene sequences. The TCRdist pipeline was used in a later analysis to assign CDR3 sequences and most-parsimonious VDJ recombination scenarios. In a later analysis, each TCR beta chain was defined by its CDR3 amino acid sequence together with its V-gene family, and reads without a unique V-gene family were excluded. A later analysis removed 450 to 600 highly shared, low-generation-probability nucleotide sequences to deal with suspected cross-contamination and a sequencing artifact. In a later analysis, a clonal expansion index for each public chain was calculated from normalized within-repertoire ranks of inferred template counts. Generation probabilities in a later analysis came from a VDJ recombination model fitted to out-of-frame rearrangements, and those results were checked against IGoR. In a later analysis, hypergeometric tests were used to score TCR-TCR, TCR-HLA and TCR-CMV co-occurrence, with a repertoire-size bias correction applied to TCR pairs. To estimate false discovery rates, a later analysis permuted the HLA or CMV assignments 20 times. In a later analysis, co-occurring TCRs were grouped with DBSCAN, and TCRdist sequence similarity was added when clustering was performed within HLA-allele-positive subsets. Repertoires with fewer than 30,000 or more than 120,000 public chains, plus five repertoires with anomalous nucleotide sharing, were excluded from co-occurrence clustering. Not all clones reach the TCRdb copy of this immuneACCESS table, which keeps in-frame sequences only. Checked studies attribute under half of the gap to unresolved V genes and leave the rest unexplained. V and J calls and clone size are those listed in that table; D and trimming were worked out from the DNA. The table for this sample lists over 150,000 clones; about 71% of them were counted only once. The ten most abundant clones make up approximately 3% of the sample.

The cohort was made up of about 610 healthy bone marrow donors. Cohort members were all nominally healthy when sampled, although unrecorded immune exposures were likely present. The donor tested CMV seronegative and was one of the 352 seronegative cohort members. A peripheral blood sample was provided by each donor, and peripheral blood mononuclear cells were used for TCR beta sequencing. Genomic DNA extraction from the blood cell samples was performed with the Qiagen DNeasy Blood Extraction Kit. On the study overall, not on this receptor specifically: A later genetic analysis associated a missense DCLRE1C variant with V-gene and J-gene trimming of TCR beta chains, and an independent cohort replicated the association. The classifier was reported to diagnose cytomegalovirus status with high specificity and sensitivity in both the original cohort and the validation cohort. A later analysis found that HLA-associated TCR beta chains were more clonally expanded and had lower generation probabilities than equally common non-associated chains. Assigning TCR associations to individual alleles was difficult when HLA alleles, especially DR and DQ, strongly co-occurred. Specific HLA alleles were associated with over 15,000 TCR beta sequences at a false discovery rate of 0.05 in a later analysis. Presence/absence analyses assumed roughly uniform sequencing depth across donors, an assumption that may not hold. Most TCR sequences were seen in very few donors, while some public TCRs were found in many individuals. In a later analysis, TCR association rates were found to vary across HLA loci, with the most associated TCRs seen for DRB1 alleles and the fewest for HLA-C alleles. Because HLA typing was missing for some donors at each locus, association tests included only the typed subset. A further reported finding was that TCR beta sequences accurately predicted the HLA-A and HLA-B alleles for most subjects in the first cohort. A cluster of highly shared sequence variants was judged likely to represent a technical artifact of the sequencing pipeline. Correlated functional status among segregating V segments might reflect linkage disequilibrium, but an unknown experimental factor could not be ruled out. Some IMGT-functional V segments, including TRBV6-2 and TRBV6-3, could not be told apart with the 87-base-pair reads, so those segments were excluded. The cohort was sequenced for TCR beta chains only, and without alpha or paired-chain data the features that could be detected were limited. Three of the identified cytomegalovirus-associated TCR beta chains were confirmed in vitro to be specific for cytomegalovirus antigens. An earlier analysis of approximately 600 of the donors showed that most TCR beta V segments appeared in productive rearrangements either about 90% or about 30% of the time, which broadly matched IMGT annotations. The only immune exposure information available for the cohort was CMV serostatus. Because counts were too low, 15 or so rarely observed V segments, including chromosome 9 orphons, were excluded from the earlier analysis of around 640 of the donors. In the study, 150 to 200 TCR beta chains were listed as associated with cytomegalovirus. A later analysis found that most CMV-associated TCR beta chains appeared HLA-restricted, with HLA associations seemingly driven largely by CMV exposure. It was suggested by the authors that the approach could potentially be generalized to other disease states and immunological phenotypes. According to a later genetic analysis, donors in an Asian-associated ancestry cluster had fewer N-insertions in productive TCRs than the roughly 660-donor mean. Several of the top co-occurrence clusters appeared to be linked to parvovirus B19, influenza, CMV and Epstein-Barr virus, according to a later analysis.

The chain joins TRBV5-4 to TRBJ2-4; the D gene is possibly TRBD2, with 6 bases matching. The TCR comes from a woman aged 25 to 39 in good health and CMV-seronegative. The sample comprised PBMCs. The CDR3 protein is CASSLASSDDIQYF. In nucleotide form, the sequence is TGTGCCAGCAGCTTGGCGTCTAGCGATGACATTCAGTACTTC.